This T cell receptor (beta chain) was retrieved from a study of long-term antiretroviral therapy in people with HIV. Across the whole study: It was about a decade before the 2015 immediate-ART recommendation that the earliest samples were taken. Study findings and constraints: All blood samples came from the years 2004 to 2017, possibly under older ART regimens.

It was in the United States that all participants with HIV were treated. The content of samples before DNA extraction was roughly 0.9-11 million cryopreserved PBMC. A word on this clone: The antigen is undetermined.

Germline V gives CDR1 MNHNS, CDR2 SASEGT. The length of the CDR3 is 11 residues. V was shortened by 2 bases and J by 4 bases, with 3 bases between the two germline ends. Assay version v3.0 of immunoSEQ was used, and it was run at survey level. TCRdb's copy holds only in-frame clones and misses some; the assay was immunoSEQ multiplex PCR. In the table there are approximately 13,000 clones, 75% to 80% of which are singletons. The TCR was taken from a middle-aged woman with HIV. The chain couples TRBV6-1 to TRBJ2-7; no clear D. Sequences were derived from unsorted PBMCs, sampled 0.5 years before starting antiretroviral therapy. CDR3 bases: TGTGCCAGCAGTGAACTGTACGAGCAGTACTTC. Encoded protein: CASSELYEQYF.